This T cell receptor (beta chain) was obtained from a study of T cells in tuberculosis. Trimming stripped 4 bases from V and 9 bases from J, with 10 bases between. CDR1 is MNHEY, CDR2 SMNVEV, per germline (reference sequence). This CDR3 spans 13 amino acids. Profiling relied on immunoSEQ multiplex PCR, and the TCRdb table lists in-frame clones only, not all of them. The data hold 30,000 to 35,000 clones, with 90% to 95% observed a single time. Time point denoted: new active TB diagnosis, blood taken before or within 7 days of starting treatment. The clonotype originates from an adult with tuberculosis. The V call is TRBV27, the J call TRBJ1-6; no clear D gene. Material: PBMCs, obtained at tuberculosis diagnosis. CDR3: CASSSTLSSPLHF. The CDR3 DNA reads TGTGCCAGCAGTTCAACTCTATCTTCACCCCTCCACTTT.